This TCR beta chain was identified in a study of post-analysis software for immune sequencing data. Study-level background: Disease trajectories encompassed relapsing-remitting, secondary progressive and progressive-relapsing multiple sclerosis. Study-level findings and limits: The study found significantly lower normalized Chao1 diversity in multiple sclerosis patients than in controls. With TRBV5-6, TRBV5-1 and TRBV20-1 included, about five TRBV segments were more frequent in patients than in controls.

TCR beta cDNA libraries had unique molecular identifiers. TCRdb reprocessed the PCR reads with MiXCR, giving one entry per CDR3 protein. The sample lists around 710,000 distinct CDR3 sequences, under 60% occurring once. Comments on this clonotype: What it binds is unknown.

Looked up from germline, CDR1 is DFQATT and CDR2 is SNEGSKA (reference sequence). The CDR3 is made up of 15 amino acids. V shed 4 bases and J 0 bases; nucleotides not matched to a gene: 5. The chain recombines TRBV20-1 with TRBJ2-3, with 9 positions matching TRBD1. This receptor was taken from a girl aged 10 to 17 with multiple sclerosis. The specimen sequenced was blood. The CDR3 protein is CSANRDRVSTDTQYF. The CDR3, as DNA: TGCAGTGCTAATAGGGACAGGGTCAGCACAGATACGCAGTATTTT.